This T cell receptor beta chain was recovered during a study of blood T cells in healthy people across ages. Then a second PCR, running about 7 to 11 cycles, was carried out with a sample-barcoded 5' primer and a J-beta primer mix. All cDNA molecules were each tagged by a template-switch adaptor with 12 random nucleotides. Individual samples furnished no less than 3 million CDR3-containing paired-end reads apiece. TCRdb reprocessed the 5' RACE reads via MiXCR and lists one record per CDR3 protein. The table includes hundreds of thousands of distinct CDR3 sequences, around half detected once. Study outcomes and limitations: It was not known whether donors were CMV positive (a possible confounder of expanded clonotype changes).

Per-sample yields of isolated PBMCs were at least 6 million. V gave up 4 bases and J gave up 6 bases; unmatched junction bases: 5. The CDR3 extends over 13 amino acids. The germline V gene has CDR1 MNHEY and CDR2 SVGEGT. A remark on this clonotype: What it recognizes is unknown.

Sequencing was carried out using blood. This clonotype originated in an older woman in good health. The rearrangement joins TRBV6-2 or TRBV6-3 to TRBJ2-7; 8 nucleotides line up with TRBD2. The CDR3, as DNA: TGTGCCAGCAGTTGGGCGGGAGGCGTCGAGCAGTACTTC. It translates to CASSWAGGVEQYF.